Reported below is one T cell receptor (beta chain). The source of the sample is a study of control samples from healthy donors and cancer patients. The assay was immunoSEQ multiplex PCR, and TCRdb's table has in-frame clones only and misses some. This repertoire shows almost 95,000 clones, 90% found once; its top ten account for about 4%. V shed 6 bases and J shed 7 bases, with 30 bases lying between them. Germline CDR1 is MNHEY and CDR2 is SVGEGT. The CDR3 has 18 residues. This TCR was recovered from a woman younger than 35 in good health. The genes are TRBV6-2 or TRBV6-3 and TRBJ2-5, with D maybe TRBD1 (6 bases). Material: blood. For the CDR3, the DNA is TGTGCCAGCAGCCCTATCAAGACAGGATCTCTGGGAAGGGGGACCCAGTACTTC. Amino acid sequence: CASSPIKTGSLGRGTQYF.